Below are 27 T cell receptor beta chains sequenced from a single sample in a study of T cell repertoires in cytomegalovirus infection. MiXCR, applied by TCRdb to the reads, yields one record per CDR3 protein. The repertoire includes around 300,000 distinct CDR3 sequences, about 25% of them detected once, and approximately 15% sits in the top ten. The sample consisted of PBMCs. Receptors originate from a human donor in good health (CMV status not recorded). Some clones in this sample may be carry-over from other donors' samples.

The chain recombines TRBV18 with TRBJ2-7; 9 positions match TRBD1. The CDR3 has 15 amino acids. J was trimmed by 2 bases and V by 6 bases; bases with no gene match: 8. CDR1 is KGHSH and CDR2 is LQKENI in the germline V gene. CDR3 region: CASSPPDRGAYEQYF. CDR3 coding DNA: TGTGCCAGCTCCCCCCCGGACAGGGGAGCCTACGAGCAGTACTTC.

The chain is built from TRBV7-6 and TRBJ2-1; D is unclear. The CDR3 has 12 residues. V was clipped by 5 bases and J by 5 bases, with 7 bases between them. CDR1 is SGHVS and CDR2 is FNYEAQ in the germline V gene. DNA for the CDR3: TGTGCCAGCAGCCCAGACCACAATGAGCAGTTCTTC. Amino acid sequence: CASSPDHNEQFF.

This clonotype was found a few times. J is TRBJ1-5 and V is TRBV28, with D hard to call. Trimming took 8 bases from V and 3 from J, leaving 29 bases between them. Germline V gives CDR1 MDHEN, CDR2 SYDVKM. The CDR3 covers 19 residues. CDR3 bases: TGTGCCAGCTCCATAAGAGGATGGCAAGCGACCTCTTACAATCAGCCCCAGCATTTT. It codes for CASSIRGWQATSYNQPQHF.

The rearrangement uses TRBV29-1 and TRBJ2-7, with TRBD2 as a possible D gene (6 bases). Trimming removed 3 bases from V and 5 bases from J, with 8 bases in between. This CDR3 region has 11 residues. Germline V gives CDR1 SQVTM, CDR2 ANQGSEA. The CDR3 loop is CSVDLADEQYF. For the CDR3, the DNA is TGCAGCGTTGATTTAGCGGACGAGCAGTACTTC.

This clonotype was picked up many times. Compared with germline, one end of the junction differs, possibly owing to a read error. This chain connects TRBV7-7 to TRBJ2-2; D gene ambiguous. The CDR3 runs to 17 residues. Germline loops: CDR1 SSHAT, CDR2 FNYEAQ (reference sequence). The CDR3 loop is CASSLATLSQKTGELFF. For the CDR3, the DNA is TGTGCTAGCAGCTTAGCAACCCTATCCCAGAAAACCGGGGAGCTGTTTTTT.

The chain links TRBV24-1 to TRBJ2-1, with 11 positions matching TRBD1. CDR1 and CDR2 from the germline V gene are KGHDR and SFDVKD. The CDR3 has 16 residues. Germline trimming cut 0 bases from V and 6 bases from J; bases unmatched to any gene: 3. The CDR3 sequence is CATSDLRDRGGNEQFF. CDR3 coding DNA: TGTGCCACCAGTGATTTGAGGGACAGGGGGGGCAATGAGCAGTTCTTC.

V usage is TRBV28 and J usage is TRBJ1-1; TRBD1 is a possible D gene (6 bases). CDR3 length: 13 residues. CDR1 is MDHEN and CDR2 is SYDVKM in the germline V gene. Trimming left V 6 bases short and J 1 base short, with 9 bases between. Here the CDR3 reads CASSKTGNTEAFF. The CDR3 bases are TGTGCCAGCAGCAAGACAGGGAACACTGAAGCTTTCTTT.

The chain is built from TRBV15 and TRBJ2-2; 10 positions match TRBD1. The germline V gene encodes CDR1 LNHNV and CDR2 YYDKDF (reference sequence). V lost 3 bases to trimming and J lost 2 bases; unmatched junction nucleotides: 3. The CDR3 loop spans 16 amino acids. The DNA for the CDR3 is TGTGCCACCAGCAGGGAGACAGGGGGCAACACCGGGGAGCTGTTTTTT. Residues: CATSRETGGNTGELFF.

In this sample, this clonotype turned up many times. The chain is built from TRBV7-6 and TRBJ2-5; 13 bases match TRBD2. There are 15 residues in the CDR3. V dropped 5 bases and J dropped 5; count of bases not matched to a gene: 5. Germline values: CDR1 SGHVS, CDR2 FNYEAQ. The CDR3 DNA reads as TGTGCCAGCAGCCCCACTAGCGGGGGGGCGGAGACCCAGTACTTC. It encodes CASSPTSGGAETQYF.

The chain uses TRBV20-1 and TRBJ2-5, with TRBD2 identical over 8 bases. There are 17 residues in the CDR3. The V segment lost 0 bases and the J segment 5 bases; nucleotides outside the gene matches: 14. In germline, CDR1 is DFQATT, CDR2 SNEGSKA (reference sequence). The CDR3 region is CSARDLMRGDRGETQYF. The CDR3 DNA is TGCAGTGCTAGAGATCTTATGCGGGGGGACCGAGGCGAGACCCAGTACTTC.

This clonotype was seen many times. V is TRBV12-5 and J is TRBJ1-5; possible D gene TRBD1, 5 bases. The ends were cut back, 11 bases at V and 0 bases at J, with 17 bases in the middle. The length of the CDR3 is 15 residues. CDR1 and CDR2 from the germline V gene are LGHNT and FRNRAP. CDR3 sequence reads: CASSDSAYSNQPQHF. The CDR3 DNA reads as TGTGCTTCCTCCGACAGTGCCTATAGCAATCAGCCCCAGCATTTT.

The chain has TRBV20-1 and TRBJ2-3; the D gene is possibly TRBD2 (5 bases). The CDR3 covers 11 residues. The V gene lost 5 bases and the J gene lost 6 bases, with 9 bases spanning the gap. Germline loops: CDR1 DFQATT, CDR2 SNEGSKA (reference sequence). The DNA for the CDR3 is TGCAGTGCTGATTTAGCGGATACGCAGTATTTT. It translates to CSADLADTQYF.

This sequence joins TRBV11-2 and TRBJ2-4; TRBD1 matches at 9 bases. Looked up from germline, CDR1 is SGHAT and CDR2 is FQNNGV. The CDR3 length is 16 residues. Trimming removed 7 bases from V and 1 base from J; junction bases left unmatched: 8. CDR3: CASTEGDRVAKNIQYF. The DNA of the CDR3 is TGTGCCAGCACCGAGGGGGACAGGGTTGCCAAAAACATTCAGTACTTC.

This rearrangement joins TRBV27 to TRBJ1-2; D remains ambiguous. In germline, CDR1 is MNHEY, CDR2 SMNVEV (reference sequence). This CDR3 region has 14 residues. Trimming took 4 bases from V and 7 from J, leaving 16 bases between them. CDR3 DNA sequence: TGTGCCAGCAGTTGGGCAGGACCGCGGTTTGGCTACACCTTC. Translation: CASSWAGPRFGYTF.

The sample holds many counts of this clonotype. For the CDR3, the DNA is TGTGCCAGCAGCTTCCGACTGGGAGATACGCAGTATTTT. Encoded protein: CASSFRLGDTQYF. The rearrangement uses TRBV7-2 and TRBJ2-3; D unclear. Trimming stripped 3 bases from V and 5 bases from J, with 9 bases between. Germline V gives CDR1 SGHTA, CDR2 FQGNSA. This CDR3 has 13 residues.

The J gene is TRBJ2-1, the V gene TRBV9, with 10 bases that match TRBD2. The CDR3 is made up of 21 amino acids. CDR1 and CDR2 (germline): SGDLS, YYNGEE. The J segment lost 0 bases and the V segment lost 3 bases, leaving 18 bases of the junction unmatched. CDR3: CASSGEVPGTSAQSSYNEQFF. The CDR3 bases are TGTGCCAGCAGCGGGGAAGTCCCGGGGACTAGCGCCCAGAGCTCCTACAATGAGCAGTTCTTC.

The rearrangement joins TRBV9 to TRBJ2-7; 7 bases match TRBD1. Germline V gene sequence: CDR1 SGDLS, CDR2 YYNGEE. The CDR3 length is 14 residues. With V trimmed by 1 base and J by 3 bases, 4 bases remained unmatched. Here the CDR3 reads CASSVSYRGYEQYF. CDR3 DNA: TGTGCCAGCAGCGTATCATACAGGGGCTACGAGCAGTACTTC.

The chain employs TRBV11-2 and TRBJ2-7, with D maybe TRBD2 (6 bases). Trimming removed 3 bases at V and 4 bases at J, with 13 bases between. The CDR3 runs to 14 residues. CDR1 and CDR2 from the germline V gene are SGHAT and FQNNGV. The CDR3 region has the DNA TGTGCCAGCAGCTTGGGCGGGACTCTGTACGAGCAGTACGTC. It specifies CASSLGGTLYEQYV.

This clonotype was detected ten times or more. The V and J genes are TRBV7-2 and TRBJ1-2; D not resolved. Germline CDR1 SGHTA, CDR2 FQGNSA. The CDR3 is 14 residues long. Trimming cost V 1 base and J 7 bases, with 13 bases left between them. CDR3 region: CASSLVSSAGGYTF. The CDR3 coding sequence is TGTGCCAGCAGCTTAGTCTCGAGCGCAGGTGGCTACACCTTC.

This sequence joins TRBV24-1 and TRBJ2-1; the D is unclear. Germline values: CDR1 KGHDR, CDR2 SFDVKD. The CDR3 spans 14 residues. V gave up 4 bases and J gave up 7 bases, with 13 bases separating them. CDR3 loop: CATSDRFTRNEQFF. The CDR3 region has the DNA TGTGCCACCAGTGACCGCTTCACCAGAAATGAGCAGTTCTTC.

The V gene is TRBV11-2, the J gene TRBJ2-1; D remains unclear. The germline CDR1 and CDR2 sequences are SGHAT and FQNNGV. The CDR3 consists of 14 residues. The V and J ends lost 1 base and 6 bases respectively, with 10 bases between them. The CDR3 spells CASSLGKRLNEQFF. In nucleotides, the CDR3 is TGTGCCAGCAGCTTAGGGAAGCGCCTCAATGAGCAGTTCTTC.

Ten or more counts support this clonotype. The rearrangement joins TRBV7-3 to TRBJ2-4, with 9 positions matching TRBD2. Germline V gene data show CDR1 as SGHTA and CDR2 as FQGTGA. The CDR3 consists of 16 residues. The V segment lost 2 bases and the J segment 1 base; nucleotides outside the gene matches: 3. CDR3 protein: CASSLASGVAKNIQYF. The CDR3 region has the DNA TGTGCCAGCAGCTTAGCTAGCGGGGTGGCCAAAAACATTCAGTACTTC.

This clonotype was seen ten or more times. The V and J genes are TRBV7-2 and TRBJ2-2; D unclear. CDR1 is SGHTA and CDR2 is FQGNSA in the germline V gene. This CDR3 is 14 amino acids long. Trimming stripped 1 base from V and 8 bases from J, with 11 bases between. The CDR3 protein is CASSLGFDQGELFF. As DNA, the CDR3 is TGTGCCAGCAGCTTAGGATTCGATCAAGGGGAGCTGTTTTTT.

V is TRBV5-1 and J is TRBJ2-1; 12 bases map to TRBD2. CDR1 SGHRS and CDR2 YFSETQ come from the germline V gene. This CDR3 spans 15 amino acids. J lost 7 bases, V lost 1 base, and 3 bases had no gene match. CDR3 sequence: CASSLNLAGGNEQFF. DNA for the CDR3: TGCGCCAGCAGCTTGAATCTAGCGGGGGGGAATGAGCAGTTCTTC. The full variable domain, completed using reference TRBV5-1 and TRBJ2-1, is KAGVTQTPRYLIKTRGQQVTLSCSPISGHRSVSWYQQTPGQGLQFLFEYFSETQRNKGNFPGRFSGRQFSNSRSEMNVSTLELGDSALYLCASSLNLAGGNEQFFGPGTRLTVL.

In its sample, this clonotype was seen many times. The rearrangement links TRBV7-2 to TRBJ2-2; 9 positions match TRBD2. The CDR3 sequence is 18 residues long. V lost 1 base, J lost 1 base, and 7 bases stayed unmatched. CDR1 is SGHTA, CDR2 FQGNSA, per germline. In DNA form, the CDR3 reads TGTGCCAGCAGCTTAGTATCTAGCGGGGAGAAGAACACCGGGGAGCTGTTTTTT. Its translation is CASSLVSSGEKNTGELFF. The full variable domain, in which reference TRBV7-2 and TRBJ2-2 provide the parts outside the CDR3, is GAGVSQSPSNKVTEKGKDVELRCDPISGHTALYWYRQSLGQGLEFLIYFQGNSAPDKSGLPSDRFSAERTGGSVSTLTIQRTQQEDSAVYLCASSLVSSGEKNTGELFFGEGSRLTVL.

This clonotype was detected only a few times. The rearrangement links TRBV10-2 to TRBJ1-5; D possibly corresponds to TRBD1 (5 bases). Germline V gene lookup returns CDR1 WSHSY and CDR2 SAAADI. There are 15 residues in the CDR3. The ends were cut back, 0 bases at V and 6 bases at J, with 12 bases in the middle. The CDR3 DNA is TGCGCCAGCAGTGAGTCGGCGGCAGGGCCTCAGCCCCAGCATTTT. It is translated as CASSESAAGPQPQHF.

V usage is TRBV5-5 and J usage is TRBJ2-1, with D possibly TRBD2 on 6 matching bases. Germline V lookup: CDR1 SGHKS, CDR2 YYEKEE (reference sequence). CDR3 size: 16 residues. V was trimmed by 4 bases and J by 8 bases, leaving 22 bases between them. CDR3 bases: TGTGCCAGCAGCCGAATGCGCTCGGGAGCGCGCGATGAGCAGTTCTTC. The encoded protein is CASSRMRSGARDEQFF.